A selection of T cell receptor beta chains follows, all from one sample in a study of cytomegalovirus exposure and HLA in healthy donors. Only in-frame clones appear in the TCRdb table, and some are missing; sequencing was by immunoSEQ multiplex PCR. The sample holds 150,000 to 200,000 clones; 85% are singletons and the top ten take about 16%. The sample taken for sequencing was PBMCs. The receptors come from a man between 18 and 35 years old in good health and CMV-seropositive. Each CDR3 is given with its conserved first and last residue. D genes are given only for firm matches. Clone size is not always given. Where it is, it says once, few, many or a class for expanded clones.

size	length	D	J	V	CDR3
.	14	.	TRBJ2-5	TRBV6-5	CASSYYRGMETQYF
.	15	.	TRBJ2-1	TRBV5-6	CASSLTGSSYNEQFF
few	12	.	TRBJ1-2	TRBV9	CASSVSGAGYTF
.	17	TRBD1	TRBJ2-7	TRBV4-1	CASSQGLTGSTSYEQYF
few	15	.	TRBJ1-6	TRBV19	CASKGDGSYNSPLHF
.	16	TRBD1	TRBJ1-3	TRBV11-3	CASSLGTGRPGNTIYF
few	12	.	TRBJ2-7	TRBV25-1	CASGDIAYEQYF
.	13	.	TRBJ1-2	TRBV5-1	CASSLEQNYGYTF
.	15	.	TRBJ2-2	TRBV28	CASSFPTANTGELFF
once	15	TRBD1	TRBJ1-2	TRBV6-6	CASTYEPRQGVGYTF
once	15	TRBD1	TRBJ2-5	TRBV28	CASSSPGQGQETQYF
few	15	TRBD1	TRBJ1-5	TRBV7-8	CASSSHRGDNQPQHF
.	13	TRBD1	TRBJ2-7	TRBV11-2	CASSLDRSYEQYF
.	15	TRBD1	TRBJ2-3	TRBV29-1	CSVEPQGALGDTQYF
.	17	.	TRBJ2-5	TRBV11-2	CASTRAVWAQGSETQYF
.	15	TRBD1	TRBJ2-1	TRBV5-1	CASSVGQGIYNEQFF
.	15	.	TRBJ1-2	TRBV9	CASSPAGNLGYGYTF
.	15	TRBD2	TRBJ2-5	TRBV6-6	CASSYSREGKETQYF
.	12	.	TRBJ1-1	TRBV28	CASSGSGGEAFF
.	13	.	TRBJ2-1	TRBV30	CAWNSDSYNEQFF
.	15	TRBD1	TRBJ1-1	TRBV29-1	CSVGYRDRGGTEAFF
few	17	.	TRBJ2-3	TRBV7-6	CASSPGGGGLSADTQYF
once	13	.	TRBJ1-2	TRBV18	CASSPGGVEGYTF
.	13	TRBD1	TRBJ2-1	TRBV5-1	CASSGQGGDEQFF
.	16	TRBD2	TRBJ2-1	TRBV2	CASSEPGTSGGNEQFF
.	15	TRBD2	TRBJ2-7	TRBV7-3	CASSLRGGANYEQYF
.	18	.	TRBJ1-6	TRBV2	CASSGTEFFGSYNSPLHF
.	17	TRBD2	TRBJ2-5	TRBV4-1	CASSQDPGGGGRETQYF
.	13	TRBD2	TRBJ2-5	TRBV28	CASSWTSRETQYF
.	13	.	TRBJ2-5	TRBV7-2	CASSAYRVETQYF
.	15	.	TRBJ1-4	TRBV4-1	CASSQVVQGSEKLFF
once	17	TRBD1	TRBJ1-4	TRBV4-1	CASSQDFRGQDNEKLFF
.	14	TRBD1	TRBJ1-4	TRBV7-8	CASSSNRGVEKLFF
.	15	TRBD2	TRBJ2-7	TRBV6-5	CASSTAGGTDDEQYF
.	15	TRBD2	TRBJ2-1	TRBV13	CASSFGGATYNEQFF
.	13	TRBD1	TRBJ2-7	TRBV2	CASRGTVAYEQYF
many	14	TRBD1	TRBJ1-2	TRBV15	CATSSRTGEGGYTF
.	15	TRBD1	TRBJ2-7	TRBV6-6	CASSAGTGVSYEQYF
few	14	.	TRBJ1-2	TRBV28	CASRPNPRTHGYTF
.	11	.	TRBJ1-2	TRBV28	CASSSDYGYTF
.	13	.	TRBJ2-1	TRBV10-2	CASRALAANEQFF